This T cell receptor (beta chain) was captured by sequencing in a study of blood T cell repertoires in COVID-19. CDR3 length: 16 amino acids. With 6 bases removed from V and 2 bases from J, the gap between germline ends came to 18 bases. CDR1 is SEHNR and CDR2 is FQNEAQ in the germline V gene (reference sequence). Assay used: immunoSEQ multiplex PCR; TCRdb lists only in-frame clones, some missing. The sample has under 130,000 clones, about 75% seen once. This clonotype originated in a man of 80 years or more with acute or convalescent COVID-19. The sequenced sample consisted of peripheral blood. This chain connects TRBV7-9 to TRBJ2-3; no definite D call. The CDR3 protein is CASRRDEARLTDTQYF. The CDR3 DNA reads TGTGCCAGCAGACGCGACGAGGCACGACTCACAGATACGCAGTATTTT.